Below are 15 T cell receptor beta chains sequenced from a single sample in a study of cytomegalovirus exposure and HLA in healthy donors. Amplification used 60 Vbeta primers and 13 Jbeta primers. Sequencing used immunoSEQ multiplex PCR; TCRdb keeps in-frame clones, though not all of them. The sample's table shows 150,000 to 200,000 clones. Sequenced: PBMCs. The receptor set was obtained from a man aged 30 to 45 in good health and CMV-seronegative.

V usage is TRBV30 and J usage is TRBJ1-2; 10 positions match TRBD1. The V and J ends lost 3 bases and 6 bases, in that order; junction bases with no gene match: 7. CDR3 size: 14 residues. Germline CDR1 and CDR2: GTSNPN and SVGIG (reference sequence). This chain's CDR3 is CAWSVTGTGDGYTF. CDR3 DNA: TGTGCCTGGAGCGTAACCGGGACAGGGGATGGCTACACCTTC.

This rearrangement joins TRBV20-1 to TRBJ2-3; no reliable D call. The V and J ends lost 5 bases and 6 bases respectively, with 9 bases between them. Germline V gene lookup returns CDR1 DFQATT and CDR2 SNEGSKA (reference sequence). This CDR3 is 11 amino acids long. This CDR3 reads CSAWRTDTQYF. DNA for the CDR3: TGCAGTGCTTGGAGAACCGATACGCAGTATTTT.

V is TRBV7-6 and J is TRBJ2-1; D call uncertain. The CDR3 sequence is 13 residues long. Germline CDR1 and CDR2: SGHVS and FNYEAQ. V was shortened by 5 bases and J by 8 bases, with 13 bases between the two germline ends. The chain's CDR3 is CASSVDPADEQFF. As DNA, the CDR3 is TGTGCCAGCAGCGTTGACCCGGCGGATGAGCAGTTCTTC.

V and J are TRBV6-5 and TRBJ2-7; the match to TRBD1 covers 7 bases. Germline lookup yields CDR1 MNHEY and CDR2 SVGAGI. CDR3 size: 15 residues. The V segment lost 5 bases and the J segment 1 base; nucleotides outside the gene matches: 8. CDR3 amino acids: CASSNRDRTSYEQYF. CDR3 in DNA: TGTGCCAGCAGTAACCGGGACAGAACATCCTACGAGCAGTACTTC.

The chain uses TRBV7-9 and TRBJ2-1, with 9 bases fitting TRBD2. From germline, CDR1 is SEHNR and CDR2 FQNEAQ (reference sequence). The CDR3 has 16 residues. J gave up 5 bases and V 5 bases, and 10 bases lay outside the gene matches. CDR3 nucleotides: TGTGCCAGCAGCCCGAAAAGGAGACTAGCGGACAATGAGCAGTTCTTC. This codes for CASSPKRRLADNEQFF.

The chain joins TRBV28 to TRBJ1-1; D not certain. Trimming took 1 base from V and 2 from J, leaving 5 bases between them. This CDR3 has 13 residues. The V gene's germline CDR1 is MDHEN and CDR2 SYDVKM. CDR3 sequence: CASSLSINTEAFF. CDR3 coding DNA: TGTGCCAGCAGTTTATCCATTAACACTGAAGCTTTCTTT.

V is TRBV11-3 and J is TRBJ2-3; 9 bases fit TRBD2. The CDR3 has 16 residues. CDR1 is SGHNT and CDR2 is YENEEA in the germline V gene. V was clipped by 3 bases and J by 6 bases; unmatched bases: 10. The DNA of the CDR3 is TGTGCCAGCAGCTTTGAGGGTAGCGGGGGTATGGATACGCAGTATTTT. This codes for CASSFEGSGGMDTQYF. The whole variable domain, remainder taken from reference TRBV11-3 and TRBJ2-3, is EAGVVQSPRYKIIEKKQPVAFWCNPISGHNTLYWYLQNLGQGPELLIRYENEEAVDDSQLPKDRFSAERLKGVDSTLKIQPAELGDSAVYLCASSFEGSGGMDTQYFGPGTRLTVL.

The DNA of the CDR3 is TGCGCCAGCAGCCACGGTTCCGCGGGGGGCACTGAAGCTTTCTTT. Its translation: CASSHGSAGGTEAFF. The chain is built from TRBV4-1 and TRBJ1-1; TRBD1 might be the D (5 bases). The CDR3 length is 15 residues. The V end was cut by 3 bases, the J end by 4 bases, with 15 bases between. Germline V gives CDR1 MGHRA, CDR2 YSYEKL.

CDR3 coding DNA: TGTGCCAGTAGGGACAGGAACTCCTATGGCTACACCTTC. This codes for CASRDRNSYGYTF. The rearrangement links TRBV19 to TRBJ1-2, with 7 bases that match TRBD1. This CDR3 comprises 13 residues. J was trimmed by 4 bases and V by 6 bases; bases with no gene match: 5. Germline lookup yields CDR1 LNHDA and CDR2 SQIVND (reference sequence).

CDR3 nucleotides: TGTGCCAGCAGGACGGGTAATGAAAAACTGTTTTTT. It codes for CASRTGNEKLFF. This chain links TRBV7-9 with TRBJ1-4; no firm D call. V lost 6 bases and J 4 bases, leaving 6 bases between the germline ends. The CDR3 runs 12 residues. Germline lookup yields CDR1 SEHNR and CDR2 FQNEAQ (reference sequence).

The CDR3 loop reads CASSIRDRGLETQYF. CDR3 coding DNA: TGCGCCAGCAGCATCCGGGACAGGGGTTTAGAGACCCAGTACTTC. The chain employs TRBV5-1 and TRBJ2-5, with 10 bases identical to TRBD1. Trimming at V came to 4 bases and at J to 4 bases, leaving 7 bases not matched to a gene. The CDR3 is 15 amino acids. Germline loops: CDR1 SGHRS, CDR2 YFSETQ.

The chain uses TRBV10-3 and TRBJ1-1; 10 bases match TRBD1. V dropped 7 bases and J dropped 3; count of bases not matched to a gene: 2. This CDR3 comprises 13 residues. CDR1 and CDR2 (germline): ENHRY, SYGVKD. The CDR3 sequence: CAITGQGDTEAFF. The CDR3, as DNA: TGTGCCATCACCGGACAGGGGGACACTGAAGCTTTCTTT.

The gene calls are TRBV2 and TRBJ2-7, with 7 positions matching TRBD2. V gave up 7 bases and J gave up 3 bases; unmatched junction bases: 3. Germline V lookup: CDR1 SNHLY, CDR2 FYNNEI. CDR3 length: 12 residues. The CDR3 protein is CASTGLDYEQYF. The CDR3 DNA is TGTGCCAGCACAGGACTAGACTACGAGCAGTACTTC.

The rearrangement links TRBV6-6 to TRBJ2-3; D gene uncertain. Germline V gives CDR1 MNHNY, CDR2 SVGAGI (reference sequence). Trimming stripped 1 base from V and 0 bases from J, with 2 bases between. CDR3 length: 13 amino acids. CDR3 in amino acids: CASSYLSTDTQYF. CDR3 sequence (DNA): TGTGCCAGCAGTTACTTAAGCACAGATACGCAGTATTTT.

The V and J genes are TRBV10-1 and TRBJ2-3, with TRBD2 matching 7 bases. V was clipped by 3 bases and J by 6 bases; unmatched bases: 0. The CDR3 length is 12 residues. CDR1 WNHNN and CDR2 SYGVQD come from the germline V gene (reference sequence). The CDR3 DNA reads as TGCGCCAGCAGTGATAGCGGGGATACGCAGTATTTT. Encoded protein: CASSDSGDTQYF.